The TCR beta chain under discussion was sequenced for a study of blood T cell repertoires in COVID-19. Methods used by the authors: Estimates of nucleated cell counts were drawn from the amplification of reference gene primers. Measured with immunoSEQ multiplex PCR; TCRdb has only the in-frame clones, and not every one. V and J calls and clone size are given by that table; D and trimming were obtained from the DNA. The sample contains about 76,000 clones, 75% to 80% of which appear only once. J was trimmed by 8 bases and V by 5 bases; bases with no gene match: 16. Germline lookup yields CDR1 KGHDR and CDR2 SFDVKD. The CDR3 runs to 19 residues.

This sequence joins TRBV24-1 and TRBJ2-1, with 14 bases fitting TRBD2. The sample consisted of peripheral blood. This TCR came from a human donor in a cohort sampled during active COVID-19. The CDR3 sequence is CATSGAKGLAGEGKYEQFF. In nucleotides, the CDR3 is TGTGCCACCAGTGGTGCGAAGGGACTAGCGGGAGAGGGCAAGTATGAGCAGTTCTTC.